This T cell receptor beta chain was captured by sequencing in a study of T cells in Graves' hyperthyroidism and ophthalmopathy. Broader study findings: Blood held most thyroid clonotypes expanded above 0.001 frequency.

CDR1 LNHDA and CDR2 SQIVND come from the germline V gene (reference sequence). The CDR3 consists of 15 residues. V was shortened by 3 bases and J by 4 bases, with 13 bases between the two germline ends. The investigators amplified TCR beta CDR3 regions from RNA transcripts. When the TCR CDR3 underwent first-round RT-PCR, the HTBI primer set was used. TCRdb analysed the multiplex PCR reads with MiXCR anew, one entry per CDR3 protein. This table has hundreds of thousands of distinct CDR3 sequences, about two fifths appearing once. The table lists this clonotype with many counts. Antigen specificity is unknown. Patients having uncontrolled infection, another autoimmune disease, pregnancy or lactation were not included.

The receptor was derived from a man between 18 and 29 years old with Graves' hyperthyroidism. Sequencing input: blood. The chain links TRBV19 to TRBJ1-5; no clear D gene. In nucleotides, the CDR3 is TGTGCCAGTAGTATGGTAGGGTTCGGGAATCAGCCCCAGCATTTT. Protein product: CASSMVGFGNQPQHF.